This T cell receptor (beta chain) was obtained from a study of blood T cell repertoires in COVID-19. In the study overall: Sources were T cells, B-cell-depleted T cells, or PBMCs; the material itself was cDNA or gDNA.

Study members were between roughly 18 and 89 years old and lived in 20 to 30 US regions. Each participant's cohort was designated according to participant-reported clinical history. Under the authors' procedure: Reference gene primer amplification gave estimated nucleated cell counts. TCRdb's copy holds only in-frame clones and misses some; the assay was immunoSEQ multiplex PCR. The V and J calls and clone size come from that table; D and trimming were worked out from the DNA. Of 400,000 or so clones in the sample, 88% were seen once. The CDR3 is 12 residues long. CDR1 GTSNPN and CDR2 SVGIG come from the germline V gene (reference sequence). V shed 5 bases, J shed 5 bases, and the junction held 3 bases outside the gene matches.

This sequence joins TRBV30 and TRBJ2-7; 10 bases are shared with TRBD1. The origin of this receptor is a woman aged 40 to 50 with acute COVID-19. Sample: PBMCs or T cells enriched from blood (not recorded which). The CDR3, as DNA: TGTGCCTGGGCGGGACAGGGGAACGAGCAGTACTTC. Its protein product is CAWAGQGNEQYF.